This passage covers 19 T cell receptor beta chains from one sample sequenced in a study of T cell responses to AZD1222 COVID-19 vaccine. Profiled with immunoSEQ multiplex PCR; TCRdb holds only in-frame clones, not every one. Here the sample spans roughly 150,000 clones, about 90% being singletons. This specimen consisted of peripheral blood, obtained 28 days after the second AZD1222 dose. The source is an adult who received the AZD1222 COVID-19 vaccine.

V usage is TRBV4-1 and J usage is TRBJ1-1, with a weak D call TRBD1 (5 bases). The CDR3 has 15 amino acids. V shed 1 base and J shed 1 base, with 10 bases lying between them. Per the germline V gene, CDR1 is MGHRA and CDR2 is YSYEKL. This chain's CDR3 is CASSQGQTWNTEAFF. CDR3 nucleotides: TGCGCCAGCAGCCAAGGACAGACCTGGAACACTGAAGCTTTCTTT.

This rearrangement joins TRBV5-6 to TRBJ1-2; weak D call: TRBD1 (5 bases). Trimming stripped 6 bases from V and 8 bases from J, with 26 bases between. Germline CDR1 and CDR2: SGHDT and YYEEEE. The CDR3 covers 16 residues. The CDR3 loop reads CASTPWAGRNAGGYTF. The CDR3 bases are TGTGCCAGCACCCCGTGGGCAGGGCGCAACGCTGGGGGCTACACCTTC. Filled out from reference TRBV5-6 and TRBJ1-2, the complete variable domain reads DAGVTQSPTHLIKTRGQQVTLRCSPKSGHDTVSWYQQALGQGPQFIFQYYEEEERQRGNFPDRFSGHQFPNYSSELNVNALLLGDSALYLCASTPWAGRNAGGYTFGSGTRLTVV.

In regard to this clone: This sample also contains other DNA sequences that code for the same CDR3. The chain recombines TRBV6-5 with TRBJ2-2, with D hard to call. The CDR3 extends over 11 amino acids. CDR1 is MNHEY and CDR2 is SVGAGI in the germline V gene. Trimming pared 8 bases from V and 7 bases from J, leaving 8 bases between. The CDR3 reads CASRLDGELFF. The CDR3 region has the DNA TGTGCCAGCCGACTCGACGGGGAGCTGTTTTTT.

The J gene is TRBJ1-1, the V gene TRBV13; possibly TRBD1 for D (5 bases). Germline CDR1 reads PRHDT; CDR2 reads FYEKMQ (reference sequence). V lost 5 bases and J lost 6, with 10 bases in between. CDR3 length: 12 residues. DNA for the CDR3: TGTGCCAGCAGCCTCACGGGGCCTGAAGCTTTCTTT. Translating it yields CASSLTGPEAFF.

The gene calls are TRBV6-6 and TRBJ2-3; perhaps D is TRBD1 or TRBD2 (6 bases each). Germline-derived CDR1 and CDR2 are MNHNY and SVGAGI (reference sequence). With 8 bases removed from V and 6 bases from J, the gap between germline ends came to 21 bases. This CDR3 region has 15 residues. The CDR3 loop is CASVSTGQGRDTQYF. CDR3 nucleotide sequence: TGTGCCAGCGTCTCCACCGGCCAGGGGAGGGATACGCAGTATTTT.

V gene TRBV18 combines with J gene TRBJ2-7; weak D call: TRBD1 (6 bases). This CDR3 comprises 14 residues. CDR1 and CDR2 from the germline V gene are KGHSH and LQKENI. Deletions cut 2 bases from V and 2 bases from J, with 10 bases between. As DNA, the CDR3 is TGTGCCAGCTCACCAGGGACACAGACCTACGAGCAGTACTTC. Amino acids: CASSPGTQTYEQYF.

V usage is TRBV2 and J usage is TRBJ1-6, with D hard to call. Germline V gene data show CDR1 as SNHLY and CDR2 as FYNNEI. The CDR3 has 12 amino acids. Trimming pared 0 bases from V and 9 bases from J, leaving 3 bases between. CDR3 nucleotide sequence: TGTGCCAGCAGTGAAGCAGGTTCACCCCTCCACTTT. It codes for CASSEAGSPLHF.

This chain links TRBV23-1 with TRBJ2-7; 11 positions match TRBD1. TRBV23-1 counts as an open reading frame of uncertain function. Losses at the gene ends were 6 bases for V and 4 bases for J; bases not matched to a gene: 14. The CDR3 is 17 residues long. The CDR3 reads CASSLSIGTGGEYEQYF. The CDR3 nucleotides are TGCGCCAGCAGCCTTTCTATCGGGACAGGGGGTGAGTACGAGCAGTACTTC.

The gene calls are TRBV5-8 and TRBJ1-5; the D is unclear. V was clipped by 2 bases and J by 0 bases, with 12 bases between them. The CDR3 extends over 16 amino acids. The germline gives CDR1 SGHTS, CDR2 YDEGEE. DNA of the CDR3: TGTGCCAGCAGCTTCGCCAAGGGCCTTAGCAATCAGCCCCAGCATTTT. This sequence encodes CASSFAKGLSNQPQHF.

The chain links TRBV19 to TRBJ1-1; tentative D call: TRBD1 (5 bases). Trimming pared 7 bases from V and 1 base from J, leaving 13 bases between. This CDR3 spans 14 amino acids. In germline, CDR1 is LNHDA, CDR2 SQIVND (reference sequence). The chain's CDR3 is CASNPSTANTEAFF. In nucleotides, the CDR3 is TGTGCCAGTAACCCCTCGACAGCGAACACTGAAGCTTTCTTT.

This chain links TRBV21-1 with TRBJ1-2; the tabulated D call, TRBD1, remains unverified against the DNA. TRBV21-1 is shown as a pseudogene. This CDR3 region has 18 residues. Written as DNA, the CDR3 is TGTGCCAGCAGCAAGACCCGGACAGGTTCTGCCGGGGACTATGGCTACACCTTC. Protein: CASSKTRTGSAGDYGYTF.

The chain joins TRBV5-6 to TRBJ1-1, with D uncertain. The CDR3 runs 14 residues. Germline CDR1 SGHDT, CDR2 YYEEEE. V shed 1 base and J shed 1 base, with 8 bases lying between them. The CDR3 sequence is CASSLTVRNTEAFF. The CDR3 DNA reads as TGTGCCAGCAGCTTGACAGTACGGAACACTGAAGCTTTCTTT.

The chain couples TRBV19 to TRBJ1-5; tentatively, D is TRBD1 (5 bases). The CDR3 is 16 amino acids. With 3 bases removed from V and 0 bases from J, the gap between germline ends came to 12 bases. Germline V gene data show CDR1 as LNHDA and CDR2 as SQIVND (reference sequence). DNA for the CDR3: TGTGCCAGTAGTATCGTGGGGGTTCTTAGCAATCAGCCCCAGCATTTT. Amino acid sequence: CASSIVGVLSNQPQHF.

Here the CDR3 DNA reads TGTGCCAGTAGTACCGGTTATAATGAAAAACTGTTTTTT. Amino acids: CASSTGYNEKLFF. V is TRBV19 and J is TRBJ1-4; no firm D call. Germline V gene sequence: CDR1 LNHDA, CDR2 SQIVND (reference sequence). CDR3 size: 13 residues. Trimming removed 4 bases from V and 4 bases from J, with 7 bases in between.

The V call is TRBV6-5, the J call TRBJ2-4, with D possibly matching TRBD2 (5 bases). CDR1 and CDR2 from the germline V gene are MNHEY and SVGAGI. Trimming removed 8 bases from V and 6 bases from J, with 20 bases in between. The CDR3 contains 15 residues. The DNA for the CDR3 is TGTGCCAGCGGGAGAAGGATTTCCCTATCAAACATTCAGTACTTC. As protein: CASGRRISLSNIQYF.

The chain combines TRBV12-3 or TRBV12-4 with TRBJ1-2; D ambiguous. CDR3 size: 12 residues. V lost 7 bases to trimming and J lost 8 bases, with 14 bases between them. CDR3 loop: CASTPSDGGYTF. The DNA for the CDR3 is TGTGCCAGCACTCCTTCCGACGGGGGCTACACCTTC.

The chain carries TRBV2 and TRBJ2-5, with D uncertain. CDR1 is SNHLY, CDR2 FYNNEI, per germline. With 9 bases removed from V and 1 base from J, the gap between germline ends came to 9 bases. The CDR3 contains 12 residues. This CDR3 is CARTEFQETQYF. The CDR3 DNA reads TGTGCCAGGACGGAGTTCCAAGAGACCCAGTACTTC.

The chain couples TRBV10-3 to TRBJ1-3; perhaps TRBD1 as D (6 bases). V gave up 6 bases and J gave up 4 bases, with 16 bases separating them. Germline V lookup: CDR1 ENHRY, CDR2 SYGVKD. The CDR3 runs to 15 residues. The CDR3 loop is CAIRNPGGPGNTIYF. In DNA form, the CDR3 reads TGTGCCATCAGAAACCCTGGGGGGCCGGGAAACACCATATATTTT.

The chain is built from TRBV18 and TRBJ2-5; D gene unclear. Germline V gives CDR1 KGHSH, CDR2 LQKENI. This CDR3 comprises 14 residues. The V end lost 2 bases, the J end lost 0 bases, and 7 bases lay between the germline ends. The CDR3: CASSPTSYQETQYF. The DNA of the CDR3 is TGTGCCAGCTCACCAACTTCGTACCAAGAGACCCAGTACTTC.